Below, 32 T cell receptor beta chains from the same sample are listed, as sequenced in a study of blood T cell repertoires in COVID-19. TCRdb's copy holds only in-frame clones and misses some; the assay was immunoSEQ multiplex PCR. The sample has about 380,000 clones; more than 75% are singletons. The sequencing sample was made of PBMCs or T cells enriched from blood (not recorded which). These receptors were taken from a woman between 18 and 29 years old who had recovered from COVID-19.

The chain carries TRBV7-3 and TRBJ2-1; the match to TRBD2 covers 9 bases. CDR3 length: 15 residues. V was clipped by 3 bases and J by 7 bases; unmatched bases: 7. CDR1 is SGHTA, CDR2 FQGTGA, per germline. The CDR3 reads CASSFNSGGSNEQFF. CDR3 sequence (DNA): TGTGCCAGCAGCTTTAACAGCGGGGGGTCTAATGAGCAGTTCTTC. The full variable domain, completed using reference TRBV7-3 and TRBJ2-1, is GAGVSQTPSNKVTEKGKYVELRCDPISGHTALYWYRQSLGQGPEFLIYFQGTGAADDSGLPNDRFFAVRPEGSVSTLKIQRTERGDSAVYLCASSFNSGGSNEQFFGPGTRLTVL.

J is TRBJ2-3 and V is TRBV6-4; the match to TRBD2 covers 9 bases. The CDR3 has 14 amino acids. Trimming removed 2 bases from V and 6 bases from J; junction bases left unmatched: 3. Germline CDR1 MRHNA, CDR2 SNTAGT. The DNA of the CDR3 is TGTGCCAGCAGTGACCGCGGGGGGGCGGATACGCAGTATTTT. Amino acid sequence: CASSDRGGADTQYF.

V gene TRBV19 combines with J gene TRBJ1-2, with 7 bases aligning to TRBD1. Trimming cost V 7 bases and J 2 bases; bases outside gene matches: 4. The germline V gene has CDR1 LNHDA and CDR2 SQIVND (reference sequence). There are 13 residues in the CDR3. CDR3 sequence reads: CASNPGQNYGYTF. The CDR3 DNA is TGTGCCAGTAACCCGGGACAGAACTATGGCTACACCTTC.

V usage is TRBV24-1 and J usage is TRBJ1-4; 8 bases match TRBD1. The CDR3 runs to 17 residues. CDR1 and CDR2 (germline): KGHDR, SFDVKD. V shed 3 bases, J shed 3 bases, and the junction held 8 bases outside the gene matches. CDR3 nucleotide sequence: TGTGCCACCAGTGATGCAACTCAGGGGGCGGCTAATGAAAAACTGTTTTTT. Translated: CATSDATQGAANEKLFF.

The chain couples TRBV3-1 (or the pseudogene TRBV3-2) to TRBJ1-2; no reliable D call. This CDR3 spans 15 amino acids. Germline CDR1 LGHDT, CDR2 YNNKEL (reference sequence). The ends were cut back, 4 bases at V and 2 bases at J, with 14 bases in the middle. CDR3 in amino acids: CASSPPQTGNYGYTF. The CDR3 DNA follows: TGTGCCAGCAGCCCACCCCAGACGGGGAACTATGGCTACACCTTC.

The chain couples TRBV6-2 or TRBV6-3 to TRBJ2-1; 10 nucleotides match TRBD2. Trimming took 3 bases from V and 7 from J; bases not matched to a gene: 6. The germline gives CDR1 MNHEY, CDR2 SVGEGT. The CDR3 spans 15 residues. This chain's CDR3 is CASSYWLAGVNEQFF. As DNA, the CDR3 is TGTGCCAGCAGTTATTGGCTAGCGGGGGTTAATGAGCAGTTCTTC.

This chain connects TRBV2 to TRBJ2-3; 10 bases are a match to TRBD1. The CDR3 consists of 13 residues. The germline CDR1 and CDR2 sequences are SNHLY and FYNNEI. Losses at the gene ends were 10 bases for V and 5 bases for J; bases not matched to a gene: 6. The CDR3 protein is CATLTGGKDTQYF. The CDR3 coding sequence is TGTGCCACGCTGACAGGGGGCAAAGATACGCAGTATTTT.

Comments on this clone: The same CDR3 is also encoded by other DNA sequences in this sample. The rearrangement joins TRBV29-1 to TRBJ1-1; 9 bases fit TRBD1. Germline loops: CDR1 SQVTM, CDR2 ANQGSEA. The CDR3 is 12 residues long. V shed 7 bases, J shed 2 bases, and the junction held 2 bases outside the gene matches. The CDR3 sequence: CSAGQGNTEAFF. The CDR3, as DNA: TGCAGCGCGGGACAGGGAAACACTGAAGCTTTCTTT. Complete variable domain (other parts from reference TRBV29-1 and TRBJ1-1): SAVISQKPSRDICQRGTSLTIQCQVDSQVTMMFWYRQQPGQSLTLIATANQGSEATYESGFVIDKFPISRPNLTFSTLTVSNMSPEDSSIYLCSAGQGNTEAFFGQGTRLTVV.

The chain recombines TRBV3-1 (or the pseudogene TRBV3-2) with TRBJ1-4; D might be TRBD1 (6 bases). V lost 4 bases and J 7 bases, leaving 10 bases between the germline ends. Germline loops: CDR1 LGHDT, CDR2 YNNKEL (reference sequence). This CDR3 is built from 13 residues. The CDR3 region has the DNA TGTGCCAGCAGCCGCAGGGGTGTTGAAAAACTGTTTTTT. Protein product: CASSRRGVEKLFF.

The chain has TRBV9 and TRBJ2-7; a possible D gene is TRBD1 (6 bases). The V and J ends lost 6 bases and 5 bases respectively, with 24 bases between them. The germline V gene encodes CDR1 SGDLS and CDR2 YYNGEE. There are 16 residues in the CDR3. CDR3 protein: CASTRGIHRDADEQYF. The CDR3 DNA reads TGTGCCAGCACCCGAGGGATCCACAGGGACGCCGACGAGCAGTACTTC.

This chain connects TRBV27 to TRBJ2-1; 11 nucleotides align to TRBD1. The CDR3 totals 15 residues. CDR1 MNHEY and CDR2 SMNVEV come from the germline V gene (reference sequence). Germline trimming cut 4 bases from V and 6 bases from J; bases unmatched to any gene: 5. The CDR3 is CASSSGTGGPNEQFF. CDR3 coding DNA: TGTGCCAGCAGTTCCGGGACAGGGGGGCCCAATGAGCAGTTCTTC.

The chain uses TRBV9 and TRBJ1-2, with D hard to call. Germline values: CDR1 SGDLS, CDR2 YYNGEE. The CDR3 covers 15 residues. Trimming removed 4 bases at V and 2 bases at J, with 15 bases between. CDR3 in DNA: TGTGCCAGCAGCAACCGGGATCCCCTCAACTATGGCTACACCTTC. Amino acid sequence: CASSNRDPLNYGYTF.

The chain is built from TRBV6-5 and TRBJ1-2; D is unresolved. CDR3 length: 13 residues. V shed 9 bases and J shed 4 bases, with 15 bases lying between them. The germline CDR1 and CDR2 sequences are MNHEY and SVGAGI. The CDR3 nucleotides are TGTGCCAGTTCGTTCGGACTCCTCTATGGCTACACCTTC. As protein: CASSFGLLYGYTF.

This chain links TRBV27 with TRBJ1-3; 7 nucleotides align to TRBD1. Germline V gene sequence: CDR1 MNHEY, CDR2 SMNVEV (reference sequence). The CDR3 contains 14 residues. V gave up 4 bases and J gave up 4 bases; unmatched junction bases: 4. DNA of the CDR3: TGTGCCAGCAGTTCCCAGGGGGAGGGAAACACCATATATTTT. Protein product: CASSSQGEGNTIYF.

The V and J genes are TRBV5-1 and TRBJ1-5, with 9 bases aligning to TRBD1. The V and J ends lost 4 bases and 4 bases, in that order; junction bases with no gene match: 6. CDR3 length equals 15 residues. Germline V gives CDR1 SGHRS, CDR2 YFSETQ. CDR3 loop: CASSRTGVVNQPQHF. CDR3 in DNA: TGCGCCAGCAGCAGGACAGGGGTGGTAAATCAGCCCCAGCATTTT.

This clone occurred a few times. The chain carries TRBV7-3 and TRBJ2-3; D may be TRBD2 (6 bases). The germline V gene has CDR1 SGHTA and CDR2 FQGTGA. V was pared by 5 bases and J by 5 bases, with 14 bases between. This CDR3 is 14 amino acids long. The CDR3 region is CASSPGQGGDTQYF. The DNA of the CDR3 is TGTGCCAGCAGCCCTGGGCAGGGAGGAGATACGCAGTATTTT.

This rearrangement joins TRBV3-1 (or the pseudogene TRBV3-2) to TRBJ1-4, with D maybe TRBD1 (6 bases). This CDR3 region has 14 residues. Looked up from germline, CDR1 is LGHDT and CDR2 is YNNKEL (reference sequence). The V gene lost 1 base and the J gene lost 7 bases, with 10 bases spanning the gap. The CDR3 spells CASSQAGAIEKLFF. The DNA of the CDR3 is TGTGCCAGCAGCCAAGCAGGGGCCATTGAAAAACTGTTTTTT.

This chain uses TRBV7-9 with TRBJ2-2; possibly TRBD1 for D (6 bases). This CDR3 comprises 15 residues. CDR1 and CDR2 from the germline V gene are SEHNR and FQNEAQ (reference sequence). Trimming cost V 4 bases and J 1 base, with 10 bases left between them. The chain's CDR3 is CASSSPTGNTGELFF. Written as DNA, the CDR3 is TGTGCCAGCAGCTCTCCGACAGGGAACACCGGGGAGCTGTTTTTT.

As concerns this clone: The junction and the germline gene differ at one end; a read error may be behind it. The rearrangement links TRBV27 to TRBJ1-4; 9 bases agree with TRBD1. The CDR3 covers 15 residues. CDR1 is MNHEY, CDR2 SMNVEV, per germline (reference sequence). The CDR3 sequence is CASRLDGTGLEKLFF. The CDR3 DNA sequence: TGTGCGAGCAGGCTAGACGGGACAGGGTTGGAAAAACTGTTTTTT.

The chain uses TRBV27 and TRBJ1-4, with TRBD1 matching over 11 bases. Germline-derived CDR1 and CDR2 are MNHEY and SMNVEV (reference sequence). V shed 6 bases, J shed 8 bases, and the junction held 11 bases outside the gene matches. The CDR3 length is 16 residues. This CDR3 reads CASSFWTGGFEEKLFF. The CDR3 bases are TGTGCCAGCAGCTTCTGGACAGGGGGCTTCGAGGAAAAACTGTTTTTT. Complete variable domain (other parts from reference TRBV27 and TRBJ1-4): EAQVTQNPRYLITVTGKKLTVTCSQNMNHEYMSWYRQDPGLGLRQIYYSMNVEVTDKGDVPEGYKVSRKEKRNFPLILESPSPNQTSLYFCASSFWTGGFEEKLFFGSGTQLSVL.

CDR3 loop: CASSLLDRITPLHF. CDR3 bases: TGTGCCAGCAGTTTACTCGACAGGATCACACCCCTCCACTTT. This chain links TRBV28 with TRBJ1-6; perhaps TRBD1 as D (6 bases). The CDR3 totals 14 residues. The V end lost 2 bases, the J end lost 11 bases, and 13 bases lay between the germline ends. Germline lookup yields CDR1 MDHEN and CDR2 SYDVKM.

The chain joins TRBV28 to TRBJ2-1, with 7 bases that match TRBD2. From germline, CDR1 is MDHEN and CDR2 SYDVKM. Trimming removed 3 bases from V and 9 bases from J; junction bases left unmatched: 11. This CDR3 spans 15 amino acids. CDR3 in amino acids: CASSLTAGVLAEQFF. CDR3 bases: TGTGCCAGCAGTTTGACGGCGGGAGTTCTCGCTGAGCAGTTCTTC.

The chain combines TRBV10-3 with TRBJ2-7, with 15 bases fitting TRBD2. The CDR3 consists of 17 residues. V was clipped by 3 bases and J by 3 bases; unmatched bases: 6. Germline CDR1 is ENHRY and CDR2 is SYGVKD. CDR3 loop: CAISDPGGLAGGYEQYF. DNA of the CDR3: TGTGCCATCAGTGACCCCGGGGGACTAGCGGGGGGCTACGAGCAGTACTTC.

J is TRBJ1-4 and V is TRBV9, with 7 bases lining up with TRBD1. J lost 0 bases, V lost 0 bases, and 2 bases had no gene match. Germline CDR1 is SGDLS and CDR2 is YYNGEE. This CDR3 comprises 16 residues. CDR3 region: CASSVGTGATNEKLFF. CDR3 in DNA: TGTGCCAGCAGCGTAGGGACAGGCGCAACTAATGAAAAACTGTTTTTT.

The J gene is TRBJ1-1, the V gene TRBV11-2, with D possibly matching TRBD1 (5 bases). Trimming took off 5 bases at V and 8 bases at J, with 18 bases between the two ends. Germline CDR1 is SGHAT and CDR2 is FQNNGV. The CDR3 spans 14 residues. CDR3 nucleotides: TGTGCCAGCAGCCTTGTTTGGGGCGTCGGGGAAGCTTTCTTT. Its translation: CASSLVWGVGEAFF.

The gene calls are TRBV5-8 and TRBJ2-1, with 10 nucleotides matching TRBD2. This CDR3 contains 18 residues. The germline gives CDR1 SGHTS, CDR2 YDEGEE. The V segment lost 0 bases and the J segment 0 bases; nucleotides outside the gene matches: 6. The CDR3 region has the DNA TGTGCCAGCAGCTTGGTTAGCGGGGGGCTCAGCTCCTACAATGAGCAGTTCTTC. This codes for CASSLVSGGLSSYNEQFF.

This rearrangement joins TRBV6-5 to TRBJ1-2; D may be TRBD1 (6 bases). Per the germline V gene, CDR1 is MNHEY and CDR2 is SVGAGI. The CDR3 consists of 14 residues. The V end lost 5 bases, the J end lost 4 bases, and 14 bases lay between the germline ends. The CDR3 sequence is CASSPRGGAYGYTF. DNA for the CDR3: TGTGCCAGCAGTCCCCGGGGGGGGGCCTATGGCTACACCTTC.

The J gene is TRBJ2-1, the V gene TRBV5-1; TRBD1 aligns across 7 bases. The CDR3 runs 13 residues. Per the germline V gene, CDR1 is SGHRS and CDR2 is YFSETQ. Trimming took 4 bases from V and 4 from J; bases not matched to a gene: 2. The CDR3 bases are TGCGCCAGCAGCCCGGGACAGTACAATGAGCAGTTCTTC. It specifies CASSPGQYNEQFF.

This clone was observed once. The chain combines TRBV6-5 with TRBJ2-2; TRBD2 matches 7 bases. In germline, CDR1 is MNHEY, CDR2 SVGAGI. V lost 4 bases, J lost 4 bases, and 9 bases stayed unmatched. The CDR3 is made up of 16 amino acids. The CDR3 region has the DNA TGTGCCAGCAGTTTCAGGAGCGGGGCCGGCACCGGGGAGCTGTTTTTT. It is translated as CASSFRSGAGTGELFF.

The CDR3 sequence is CASSQDLTVSNEKLFF. In DNA form, the CDR3 reads TGTGCCAGCAGCCAAGATCTGACAGTTTCTAATGAAAAACTGTTTTTT. The chain combines TRBV4-2 with TRBJ1-4, with D tentatively TRBD1 (5 bases). The CDR3 spans 16 residues. CDR1 and CDR2 (germline): LGHNA, YNFKEQ. V was clipped by 0 bases and J by 3 bases, with 11 bases between them.

This clone was seen only a few times. The chain uses TRBV5-4 and TRBJ1-6; TRBD1 aligns across 7 bases. This CDR3 spans 15 amino acids. Germline CDR1 and CDR2: SGHNT and YYREEE (reference sequence). V lost 4 bases to trimming and J lost 4 bases; unmatched junction nucleotides: 5. CDR3 sequence reads: CASSHDRAYNSPLHF. CDR3 DNA sequence: TGTGCCAGCAGCCACGACAGGGCTTATAATTCACCCCTCCACTTT.

In regard to this clone: Other DNA sequences in this specimen translate into the identical CDR3. V is TRBV6-5 and J is TRBJ1-1, with D uncertain. The length of the CDR3 is 13 residues. CDR1 MNHEY and CDR2 SVGAGI come from the germline V gene. The V and J ends lost 2 bases and 0 bases respectively, with 4 bases between them. The CDR3 sequence is CASSYKLNTEAFF. The CDR3 DNA sequence: TGTGCCAGCAGTTACAAGCTGAACACTGAAGCTTTCTTT.